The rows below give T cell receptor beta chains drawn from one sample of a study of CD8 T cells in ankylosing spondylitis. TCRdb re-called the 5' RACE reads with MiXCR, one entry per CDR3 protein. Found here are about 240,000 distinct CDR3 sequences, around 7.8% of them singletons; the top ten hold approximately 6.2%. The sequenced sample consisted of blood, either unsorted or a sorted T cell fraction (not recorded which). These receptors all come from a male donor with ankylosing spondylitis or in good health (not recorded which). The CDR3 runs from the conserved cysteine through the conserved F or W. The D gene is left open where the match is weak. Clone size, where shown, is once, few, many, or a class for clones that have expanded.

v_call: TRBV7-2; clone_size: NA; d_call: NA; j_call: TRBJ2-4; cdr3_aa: CASSPHLRAKNIQYF; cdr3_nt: TGTGCCAGCAGCCCCCACCTGAGAGCCAAAAACATTCAGTACTTC
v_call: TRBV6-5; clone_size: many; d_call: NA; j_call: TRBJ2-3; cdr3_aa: CASSYSSTDTQYF; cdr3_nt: TGTGCCAGCAGTTACTCTAGCACAGATACGCAGTATTTT
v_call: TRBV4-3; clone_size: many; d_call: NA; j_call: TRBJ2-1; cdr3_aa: CASSQGGPVDDSYNEQFF; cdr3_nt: TGCGCCAGCAGCCAAGGAGGGCCTGTAGATGATTCCTACAATGAGCAGTTCTTC
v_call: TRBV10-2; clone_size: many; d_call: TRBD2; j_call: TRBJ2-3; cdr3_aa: CASALAGPDTQYF; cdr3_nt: TGCGCCAGCGCACTAGCGGGCCCAGATACGCAGTATTTT
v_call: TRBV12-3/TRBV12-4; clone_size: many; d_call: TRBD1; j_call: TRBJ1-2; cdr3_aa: CASSLTGYGYTF; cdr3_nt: TGTGCCAGCAGCCTGACAGGGTATGGCTACACCTTC
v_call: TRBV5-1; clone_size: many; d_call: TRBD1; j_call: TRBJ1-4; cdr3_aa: CASSHRTGGEKLFF; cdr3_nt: TGCGCCAGCAGCCACCGGACAGGGGGGGAAAAACTGTTTTTT
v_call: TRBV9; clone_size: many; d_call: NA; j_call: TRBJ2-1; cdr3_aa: CASSTGGPLNEQFF; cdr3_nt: TGTGCCAGCAGTACCGGGGGGCCCCTCAATGAGCAGTTCTTC
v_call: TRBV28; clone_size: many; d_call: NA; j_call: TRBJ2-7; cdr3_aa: CASSLRTTGPYEQYF; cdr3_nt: TGTGCCAGCAGTTTAAGAACGACGGGGCCCTACGAGCAGTACTTC
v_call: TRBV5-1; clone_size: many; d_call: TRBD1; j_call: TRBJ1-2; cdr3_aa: CASSPSRGNYGYTF; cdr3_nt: TGCGCCAGCAGCCCGAGCAGGGGGAACTATGGCTACACCTTC
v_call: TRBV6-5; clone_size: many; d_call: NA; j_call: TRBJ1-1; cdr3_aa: CASSYSGFMNTEAFF; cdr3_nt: TGTGCCAGCAGTTACTCGGGTTTCATGAACACTGAAGCTTTCTTT
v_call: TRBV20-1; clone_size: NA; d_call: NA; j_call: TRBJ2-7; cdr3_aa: CSARARGRTYEQYF; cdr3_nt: TGCAGTGCTAGAGCCCGGGGGCGGACCTACGAGCAGTACTTC
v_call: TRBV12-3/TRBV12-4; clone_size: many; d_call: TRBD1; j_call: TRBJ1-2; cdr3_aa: CASSRFPGQGPYGYTF; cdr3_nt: TGTGCCAGCAGTAGGTTCCCGGGACAGGGGCCCTATGGCTACACCTTC
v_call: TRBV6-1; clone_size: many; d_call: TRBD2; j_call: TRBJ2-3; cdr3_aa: CASSQRTSGGAYTQYF; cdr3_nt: TGTGCCAGCAGTCAAAGAACTAGCGGGGGGGCGTATACGCAGTATTTT
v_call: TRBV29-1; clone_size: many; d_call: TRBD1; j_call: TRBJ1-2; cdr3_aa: CSVGQDNYGYTF; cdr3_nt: TGCAGCGTCGGACAGGATAACTATGGCTACACCTTC
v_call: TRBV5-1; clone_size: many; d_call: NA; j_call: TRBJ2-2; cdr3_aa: CASRDGFTGELFF; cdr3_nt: TGCGCCAGCAGGGACGGATTCACCGGGGAGCTGTTTTTT
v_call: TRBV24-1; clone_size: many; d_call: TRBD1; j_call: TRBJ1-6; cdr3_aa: CATSDPRRDRVLNSPLHF; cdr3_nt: TGTGCCACCAGTGATCCTCGTCGGGACAGAGTCTTAAATTCACCCCTCCACTTT
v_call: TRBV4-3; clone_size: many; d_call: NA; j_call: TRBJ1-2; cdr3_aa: CASSQVNPQGRNYGYTF; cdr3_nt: TGCGCCAGCAGCCAAGTAAATCCCCAGGGACGCAACTATGGCTACACCTTC
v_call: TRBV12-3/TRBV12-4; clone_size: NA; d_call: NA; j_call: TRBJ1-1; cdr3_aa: CASSLGLGANTEAFF; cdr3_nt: TGTGCCAGCAGTTTAGGACTAGGCGCGAACACTGAAGCTTTCTTT
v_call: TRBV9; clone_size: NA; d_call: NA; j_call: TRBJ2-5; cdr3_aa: CASSVGVTSQETQYF; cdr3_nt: TGTGCCAGCAGCGTAGGGGTGACTAGTCAAGAGACCCAGTACTTC
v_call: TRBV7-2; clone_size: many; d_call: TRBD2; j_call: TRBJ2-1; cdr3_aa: CASSLGQTSRNEQFF; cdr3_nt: TGTGCCAGCAGCTTAGGGCAGACTAGCCGCAATGAGCAGTTCTTC
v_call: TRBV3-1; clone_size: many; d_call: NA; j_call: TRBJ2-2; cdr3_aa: CASSAGTGELFF; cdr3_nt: TGTGCCAGCAGCGCGGGGACCGGGGAGCTGTTTTTT
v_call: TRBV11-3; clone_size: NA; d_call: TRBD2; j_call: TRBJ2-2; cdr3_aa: CASSPQGLAGAGELFF; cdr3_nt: TGTGCCAGCAGCCCCCAAGGACTAGCGGGAGCCGGGGAGCTGTTTTTT
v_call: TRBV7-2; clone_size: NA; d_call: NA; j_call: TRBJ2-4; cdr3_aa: CASSAPGSLQYF; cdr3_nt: TGTGCCAGCAGCGCCCCGGGCTCTCTTCAGTACTTC
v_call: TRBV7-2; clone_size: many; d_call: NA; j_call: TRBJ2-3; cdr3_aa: CASTQPSTDTQYF; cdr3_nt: TGTGCCAGCACACAGCCTAGCACAGATACGCAGTATTTT
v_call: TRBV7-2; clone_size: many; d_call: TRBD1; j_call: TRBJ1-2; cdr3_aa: CASSPDRELNYGYTF; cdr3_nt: TGTGCCAGCAGCCCCGACAGGGAGCTTAACTATGGCTACACCTTC
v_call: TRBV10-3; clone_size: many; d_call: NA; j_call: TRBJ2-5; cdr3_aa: CAISRTQYQETQYF; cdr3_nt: TGTGCCATCAGTAGGACTCAGTACCAAGAGACCCAGTACTTC
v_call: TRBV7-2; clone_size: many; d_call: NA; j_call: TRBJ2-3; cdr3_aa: CASSYLPGEGTDTQYF; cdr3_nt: TGTGCCAGCAGCTATCTCCCGGGAGAGGGCACAGATACGCAGTATTTT
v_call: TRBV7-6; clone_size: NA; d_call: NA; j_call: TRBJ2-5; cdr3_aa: CASSPMSGQETQYF; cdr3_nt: TGTGCCAGCAGCCCCATGAGTGGGCAAGAGACCCAGTACTTC
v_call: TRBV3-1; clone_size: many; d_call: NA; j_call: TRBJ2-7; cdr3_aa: CASRGGRNRYEQYF; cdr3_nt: TGTGCCAGCAGGGGAGGACGGAACAGGTACGAGCAGTACTTC
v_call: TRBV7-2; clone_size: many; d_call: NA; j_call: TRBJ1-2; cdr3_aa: CASSYVARSGYTF; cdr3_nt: TGTGCCAGCAGCTATGTCGCTAGGTCTGGCTACACCTTC
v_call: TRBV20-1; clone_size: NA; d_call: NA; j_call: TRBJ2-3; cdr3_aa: CSARDIGPDTQYF; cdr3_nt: TGCAGTGCTAGAGATATAGGGCCAGATACGCAGTATTTT
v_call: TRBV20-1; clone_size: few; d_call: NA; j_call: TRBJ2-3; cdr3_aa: CSAARGPDTQYF; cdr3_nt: TGCAGTGCTGCGCGGGGGCCAGATACGCAGTATTTT
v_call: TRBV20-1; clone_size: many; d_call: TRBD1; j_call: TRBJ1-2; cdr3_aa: CSAPGQGANYGYTF; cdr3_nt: TGCAGTGCTCCCGGACAGGGAGCTAACTATGGCTACACCTTC
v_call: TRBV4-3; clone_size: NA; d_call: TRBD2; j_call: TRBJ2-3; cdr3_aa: CASSQGTSGSRIDTQYF; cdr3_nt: TGCGCCAGCAGCCAAGGGACTAGCGGATCGAGAATAGATACGCAGTATTTT
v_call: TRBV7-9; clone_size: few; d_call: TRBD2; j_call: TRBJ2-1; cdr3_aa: CASSLVVLAGRNEQFF; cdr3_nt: TGTGCCAGCAGCTTAGTAGTTCTAGCGGGACGGAATGAGCAGTTCTTC
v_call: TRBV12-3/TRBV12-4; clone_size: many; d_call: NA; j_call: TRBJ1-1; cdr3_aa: CASTTVGNTEAFF; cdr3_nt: TGTGCCAGCACCACAGTGGGGAACACTGAAGCTTTCTTT
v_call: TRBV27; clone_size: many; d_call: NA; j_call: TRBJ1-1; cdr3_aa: CASSPRIRVGPRNTEAFF; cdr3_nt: TGTGCCAGCAGTCCACGGATCAGGGTGGGGCCCAGGAACACTGAAGCTTTCTTT
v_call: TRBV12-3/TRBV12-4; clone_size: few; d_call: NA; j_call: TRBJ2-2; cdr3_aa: CASSLKGGYTGELFF; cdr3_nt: TGTGCCAGCAGTTTAAAGGGCGGATACACCGGGGAGCTGTTTTTT
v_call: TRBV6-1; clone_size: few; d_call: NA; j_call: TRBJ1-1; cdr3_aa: CAIRPLGVNTEAFF; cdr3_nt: TGTGCCATCAGACCCCTCGGGGTGAACACTGAAGCTTTCTTT
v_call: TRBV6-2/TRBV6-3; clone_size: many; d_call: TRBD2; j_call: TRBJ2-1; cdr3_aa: CASSPSGRNEQFF; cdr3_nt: TGTGCCAGCAGTCCTAGCGGGAGGAATGAGCAGTTCTTC
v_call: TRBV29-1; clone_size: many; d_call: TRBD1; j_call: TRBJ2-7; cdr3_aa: CSVRDRSQYEQYF; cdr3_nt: TGCAGCGTCCGGGACAGAAGCCAATACGAGCAGTACTTC
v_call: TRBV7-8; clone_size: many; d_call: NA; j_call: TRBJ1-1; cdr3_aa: CASSLRGAEAFF; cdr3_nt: TGTGCCAGCAGCTTACGGGGGGCTGAAGCTTTCTTT
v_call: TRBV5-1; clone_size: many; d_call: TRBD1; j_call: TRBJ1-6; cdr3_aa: CASSLGQGFDSPLHF; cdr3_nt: TGCGCCAGCAGCTTGGGACAGGGGTTTGATTCACCCCTCCACTTT
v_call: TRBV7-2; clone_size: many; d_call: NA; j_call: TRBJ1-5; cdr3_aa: CASSLEVQVGPQHF; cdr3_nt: TGTGCCAGCAGCTTAGAAGTACAGGTCGGGCCCCAGCATTTT
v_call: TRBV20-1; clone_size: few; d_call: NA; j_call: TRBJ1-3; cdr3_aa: CSAAAISGNTIYF; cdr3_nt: TGCAGTGCCGCGGCAATCTCTGGAAACACCATATATTTT
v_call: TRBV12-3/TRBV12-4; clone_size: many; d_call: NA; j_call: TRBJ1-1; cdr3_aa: CASSLSSSPNTEAFF; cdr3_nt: TGTGCCAGCAGTTTAAGCAGCTCCCCGAACACTGAAGCTTTCTTT